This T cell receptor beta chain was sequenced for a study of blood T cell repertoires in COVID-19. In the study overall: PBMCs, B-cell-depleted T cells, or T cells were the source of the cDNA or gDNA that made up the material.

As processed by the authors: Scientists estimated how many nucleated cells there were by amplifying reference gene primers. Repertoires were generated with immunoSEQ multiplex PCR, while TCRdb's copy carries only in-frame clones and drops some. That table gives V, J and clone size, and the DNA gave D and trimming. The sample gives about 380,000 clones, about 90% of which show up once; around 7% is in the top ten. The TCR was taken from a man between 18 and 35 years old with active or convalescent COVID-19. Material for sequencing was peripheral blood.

This chain's CDR3 is CASSQTRQYNEQFF. Written as DNA, the CDR3 is TGTGCCAGCAGCCAGACCCGACAATACAATGAGCAGTTCTTC. The V call is TRBV14, the J call TRBJ2-1; no clear D. In germline, CDR1 is SGHDN, CDR2 FVKESK. The CDR3 runs to 14 residues. V was clipped by 3 bases and J by 4 bases, with 10 bases between them. The complete variable domain, with remaining parts taken from reference TRBV14 and TRBJ2-1, reads EAGVTQFPSHSVIEKGQTVTLRCDPISGHDNLYWYRRVMGKEIKFLLHFVKESKQDESGMPNNRFLAERTGGTYSTLKVQPAELEDSGVYFCASSQTRQYNEQFFGPGTRLTVL.